The T cell receptor (beta chain) described here comes from a study of memory CD4+ T cells and cytomegalovirus serostatus. The CDR3 spans 12 residues. Trimming cost V 8 bases and J 5 bases; bases outside gene matches: 5. Per the germline V gene, CDR1 is GTSNPN and CDR2 is SVGIG (reference sequence). The sort gate was single viable CD3+CD4+CD8-CD45RO+ cells for memory CD4+ T cells. Serostatus was set by detecting CMV pp150, pp28, p38, p52 IgG. Clones were read by immunoSEQ multiplex PCR, and TCRdb kept only the in-frame ones, dropping some. Of around 40,000 clones listed, nearly 80% are singletons. The TCR sequence derives from an adult in good health and CMV-seronegative. This chain joins TRBV30 and TRBJ1-3; TRBD1 aligns across 8 bases. Sequenced material: memory CD4+ T cells from blood. The CDR3 spells CAVGQGRNTIYF. The DNA of the CDR3 is TGTGCCGTCGGACAGGGCAGAAACACCATATATTTT.